This TCR beta chain appears in the sequencing data of a study of CD8+ T cells in alopecia areata. Across the study: Treated patients were dosed with oral tofacitinib, taking 5 to 10 mg twice daily. Treated patients received severity scores based on the percentage of scalp area affected. The study, taken as a whole, reports: Lesional scalp, notably in alopecia totalis/universalis, had clonality above that of normal scalp. Against the mouse data, patients shared TCRs less clearly, possibly for HLA reasons.

As the sequencing template, cDNA was produced by extracting RNA and reverse transcribing it. The repertoire was sequenced with immunoSEQ multiplex PCR; TCRdb's copy has only in-frame clones and lacks some. The data contain approximately 42,000 clones, 55% to 75% of them singletons. Germline values: CDR1 SQVTM, CDR2 ANQGSEA. Trimming cost V 3 bases and J 0 bases, with 9 bases left between them. This CDR3 contains 14 residues. This clone was seen more than once but under ten times. Its specificity is not known. Treatment: oral pan-JAK inhibitor, 5-10 mg twice daily. The origin of this receptor is a human donor with alopecia areata. The chain has TRBV29-1 and TRBJ1-5; no clear D gene. The source was CD8+ T cells sorted from blood, collected at week 4, from a patient treated with tofacitinib. The CDR3 spells CSVEFEGSNQPQHF. The CDR3 bases are TGCAGCGTTGAGTTTGAGGGTAGCAATCAGCCCCAGCATTTT.